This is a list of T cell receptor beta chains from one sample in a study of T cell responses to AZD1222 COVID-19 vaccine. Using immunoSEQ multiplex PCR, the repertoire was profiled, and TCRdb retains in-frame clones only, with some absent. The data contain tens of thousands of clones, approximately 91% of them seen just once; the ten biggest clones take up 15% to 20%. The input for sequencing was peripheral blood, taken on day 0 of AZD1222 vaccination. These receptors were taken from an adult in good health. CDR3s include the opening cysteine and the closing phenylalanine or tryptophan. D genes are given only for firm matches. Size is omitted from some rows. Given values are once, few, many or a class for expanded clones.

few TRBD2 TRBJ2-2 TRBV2 TGTGCCAGCATCAGACTAGCGGGATTCGGGGAGCTGTTTTTT CASIRLAGFGELFF
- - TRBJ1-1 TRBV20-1 TGCAGTGCCGAGAAATACACTGAAGCTTTCTTT CSAEKYTEAFF
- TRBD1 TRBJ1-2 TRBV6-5 TGTGCCAGCAGGCGGGACAGGGGTAACTATGGCTACACCTTC CASRRDRGNYGYTF
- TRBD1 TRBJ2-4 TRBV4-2 TGTGCCAGCAGCCCGCAGGGGGACATTCAGTACTTC CASSPQGDIQYF
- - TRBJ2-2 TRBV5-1 TGCGCCAGCAGCTTGTCACCCAGGGGTGCCGCCAACACCGGGGAGCTGTTTTTT CASSLSPRGAANTGELFF
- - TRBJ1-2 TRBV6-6 TGTGCCAGCAGGGGGGACAAATTCTATGGCTACACCTTC CASRGDKFYGYTF
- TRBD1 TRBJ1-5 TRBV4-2 TGTGCCAGCAGCCACGCTACAGGGGAGGACCAGCCCCAGCATTTT CASSHATGEDQPQHF
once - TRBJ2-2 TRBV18 TGTGCCAGCTCACCTAACAGCCCGAACACCGGGGAGCTGTTTTTT CASSPNSPNTGELFF
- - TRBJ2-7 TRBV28 TGTGCCAGCAGTCTGGGGGGCGAGCAGTACTTC CASSLGGEQYF
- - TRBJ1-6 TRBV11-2 TGTGCCAGCAGCTTAGATCCGAGTCCAAATTCACCCCTCCACTTT CASSLDPSPNSPLHF
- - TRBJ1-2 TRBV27 TGTGCCAGCAGTTTATCGTGGGCCAGTAACTATGGCTACACCTTC CASSLSWASNYGYTF
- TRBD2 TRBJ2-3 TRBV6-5 TGTGCCAGCAGACCTGGACTAGCGAACACAGATACGCAGTATTTT CASRPGLANTDTQYF
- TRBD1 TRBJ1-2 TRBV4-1 TGCGCCAGCAGCCCAACGCCGGGACAGGGGGACCTTGGCTACACCTTC CASSPTPGQGDLGYTF
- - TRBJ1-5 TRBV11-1 TGTGCCAGCAGCTTAGGGCAGGGTCAGGCCCAGCATTTT CASSLGQGQAQHF
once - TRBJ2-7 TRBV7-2 TGTGCCAGCAGCTTAGGGAGTCACGACTCCTACGAGCAGTACTTC CASSLGSHDSYEQYF
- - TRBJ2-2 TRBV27 TGTGCCAGCAGTTTATTCGGCAGGACCAACACCGGGGAGCTGTTTTTT CASSLFGRTNTGELFF
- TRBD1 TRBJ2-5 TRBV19 TGTGCCAGTAGTACGCCCCGGGACAGGGGTCAAGAGACCCAGTACTTC CASSTPRDRGQETQYF
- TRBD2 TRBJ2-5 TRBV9 TGTGCCAGCAGCGTAGGTGGGACTAGCGGGAGTATGGAGACCCAGTACTTC CASSVGGTSGSMETQYF
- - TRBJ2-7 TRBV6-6 TGTGCCAGCAGTTACTATGCTGGGACCTACGAGCAGTACTTC CASSYYAGTYEQYF
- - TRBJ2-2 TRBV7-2 TGTGCCAGCAGCTCGACAGCGACGGCGAACACCGGGGAGCTGTTTTTT CASSSTATANTGELFF
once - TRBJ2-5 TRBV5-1 TGCGCCAGCAGGTCGGGCCCAGGGACCCAGTACTTC CASRSGPGTQYF
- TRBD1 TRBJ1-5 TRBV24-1 TGTGCCACCAGTGCGAGGACAGGGGATCAGCCCCAGCATTTT CATSARTGDQPQHF